This T cell receptor beta chain was captured in a study of blood T cell repertoires in COVID-19 (dated by TCRdb to the early 2020s). Context from the whole study: Samples from collaborators originated in the United States, Italy and Spain and spanned both the acute and convalescent phases of COVID-19. The prospective study material was composed of cDNA or gDNA derived from T cells, B-cell-depleted T cells, or PBMCs. A de-identified subject ID, COVID-19 status, age in years and sex were almost always included in the sample metadata. Subjects who had been exposed to COVID-19, were actively infected with it, or had recovered from it provided the deeply sampled blood TCRbeta repertoires that made up the dataset. The repertoires were made available in a free public database intended to serve as a resource for research on the immune response to SARS-CoV-2. HLA class I and class II types, where available, came from metadata supplied by the sample provider rather than from assay-based typing. Samples were obtained from the ongoing ImmuneRACE study (first 160 participants) and from approximately 1,200 subjects provided by 6 global collaborators. On the study overall, not on this receptor specifically: The quantity of clinical and demographic metadata differed by source and by participant and was supplied without curation.

TCRbeta CDR3 regions were amplified from genomic DNA by means of the immunoSEQ Assay, a bias-controlled multiplex PCR. The authors' analysis ran thus. Nucleated cell counts per sample were estimated from amplification of reference gene primers within the assay. To quantify the absolute abundance of each unique TCRbeta CDR3 rearrangement, sequence reads were collapsed and filtered. For each sample, productive Simpson clonality was calculated as the square root of Simpson's diversity index over productive rearrangements. TCRdb holds this immuneACCESS table with in-frame rearrangements only. Some clones are missing; in checked studies, unresolved V genes explain under half, and the rest has no known cause. V, J and clone size derive from that table, while D and trimming were established from the DNA sequence. The sample contains some 40,000 clones, approximately 78% of them found a single time. The top ten clonotypes cover approximately 15% of the sample.

The CDR3 contains 13 residues, cysteine and phenylalanine counted. CDR3 DNA only is kept here, 39 bases in frame from base 1. Trimming removed 10 bases from V and 7 bases from J, leaving 17 bases between the germline ends. CDR1 and CDR2, looked up from the germline V gene, are ENHRY and SYGVKD. A note on this clone: It has no known antigen specificity. No per-base quality is available; no much larger clone lies one base away.

Each collaborating institution followed its own protocols to collect whole blood in K2EDTA tubes. For TCRbeta analysis, collaborators shipped samples as frozen whole blood, isolated PBMCs, or DNA extracted from either of those sample types. The clonotype was recovered from a man between 65 and 85 years old with acute or convalescent COVID-19. The chain links TRBV10-3 with TRBJ2-1; TRBD1 is a weak D gene call, 7 bases matching. Source material: peripheral blood. The DNA sequence is as follows: TGTGCCACTTGGGCGGGACAGTATAATGAGCAGTTCTTC. It is translated as CATWAGQYNEQFF.